The clone carrying this T cell receptor (beta chain) was picked up many times. The data were taken from a study of T-cell reconstitution after alpha-beta-depleted transplantation in children. Germline V CDR1 and CDR2: MNHEY, SVGEGT. This CDR3 is 16 amino acids long. After removal of 7 bases from V and 6 bases from J, the junction contained 13 bases not matched to a gene. Preparation of the TCRbeta library involved a method that used unique molecular identifiers. TCRdb itself ran the PCR reads through MiXCR, one entry per CDR3 protein. The sample has about 230,000 distinct CDR3 sequences; 9.7% are singletons.

Material: PBMCs from the stem cell graft donor, obtained from the stem cell graft. This TCR came from a human donor who donated a stem cell graft to a child with SCID. This rearrangement joins TRBV6-2 or TRBV6-3 to TRBJ1-5; the match to TRBD1 covers 9 bases. CDR3 coding DNA: TGTGCCAGCACCCCGTGGGGACAGGGCGCGACTCAGCCCCAGCATTTT. It is translated as CASTPWGQGATQPQHF.